Listed below are T cell receptor beta chains from one sample, sequenced in a study of blood T cell repertoires in COVID-19. Profiled with immunoSEQ multiplex PCR; TCRdb holds only in-frame clones, not every one. Found here are over 110,000 clones, roughly 80% of them singletons; the top ten hold 3% to 4.5%. The material sequenced was peripheral blood. The receptors were sampled from an older man who had recovered from COVID-19. The CDR3 runs from the conserved cysteine through the conserved F or W. Fields, in order: clone size, D gene, V gene, J gene, CDR3 DNA, CDR3 protein. The D gene is left open where the match is weak. Expanded clones are given a class, and other clones once, few, many or no size at all.

clone size: once; D gene: TRBD2; V gene: TRBV19; J gene: TRBJ2-3; CDR3 DNA: TGTGCCAGTAGTATTGGGACTAGCGGGAGAGGCACAGATACGCAGTATTTT; CDR3 protein: CASSIGTSGRGTDTQYF
clone size: .; D gene: .; V gene: TRBV6-2/TRBV6-3; J gene: TRBJ1-1; CDR3 DNA: TGTGCCAGCAGTCAACCGGGGGGGGGTACTGAAGCTTTCTTT; CDR3 protein: CASSQPGGGTEAFF
clone size: .; D gene: .; V gene: TRBV4-1; J gene: TRBJ1-3; CDR3 DNA: TGCGCCAGCAGCCAAGATCAAGGGGCTGGAAACACCATATATTTT; CDR3 protein: CASSQDQGAGNTIYF
clone size: .; D gene: TRBD2; V gene: TRBV27; J gene: TRBJ2-7; CDR3 DNA: TGTGCCAGCAGTTCCGGACTAGCGCGGGAGCAGTACTTC; CDR3 protein: CASSSGLAREQYF
clone size: .; D gene: TRBD1; V gene: TRBV7-2; J gene: TRBJ2-4; CDR3 DNA: TGTGCCAGCAGCTTAGGACAGGGGGAGGACATTCAGTACTTC; CDR3 protein: CASSLGQGEDIQYF
clone size: once; D gene: TRBD2; V gene: TRBV7-3; J gene: TRBJ2-2; CDR3 DNA: TGTGCCAGCAGCCGGGGGGAGACCGGGGAGCTGTTTTTT; CDR3 protein: CASSRGETGELFF
clone size: .; D gene: .; V gene: TRBV5-1; J gene: TRBJ2-3; CDR3 DNA: TGCGCCAGCAGCTCAAACAGGGTTACAGATACGCAGTATTTT; CDR3 protein: CASSSNRVTDTQYF
clone size: .; D gene: .; V gene: TRBV27; J gene: TRBJ1-2; CDR3 DNA: TGTGCCAGCAGTCCCTCTGTGGGGCGGAACTATGGCTACACCTTC; CDR3 protein: CASSPSVGRNYGYTF
clone size: .; D gene: TRBD1; V gene: TRBV6-1; J gene: TRBJ1-1; CDR3 DNA: TGTGCCAGCAGTGATAATCGCAGGAACAGGGGGAACACTGAAGCTTTCTTT; CDR3 protein: CASSDNRRNRGNTEAFF
clone size: few; D gene: .; V gene: TRBV12-5; J gene: TRBJ2-1; CDR3 DNA: TGTGCTAGTGTTTTTAGGACAGTAAGTAATGAGCAGTTCTTC; CDR3 protein: CASVFRTVSNEQFF
clone size: .; D gene: .; V gene: TRBV18; J gene: TRBJ1-2; CDR3 DNA: TGTGCCAGCTCACCATTAGGGGCCTATGGCTACACCTTC; CDR3 protein: CASSPLGAYGYTF
clone size: .; D gene: .; V gene: TRBV12-3/TRBV12-4; J gene: TRBJ2-7; CDR3 DNA: TGTGCCAGCAGCCTGGACAGCATCGAGCAGTACTTC; CDR3 protein: CASSLDSIEQYF
clone size: once; D gene: .; V gene: TRBV23-1; J gene: TRBJ1-5; CDR3 DNA: TGCGCCAGCACGGGGGACTATAGCAATCAGCCCCAGCATTTT; CDR3 protein: CASTGDYSNQPQHF
clone size: .; D gene: TRBD1; V gene: TRBV2; J gene: TRBJ2-7; CDR3 DNA: TGTGCCAGCAGGACAGGGGGATCCTACGAGCAGTACTTC; CDR3 protein: CASRTGGSYEQYF
clone size: few; D gene: .; V gene: TRBV6-2/TRBV6-3; J gene: TRBJ1-6; CDR3 DNA: TGTGCCAGCAGTTACTCGAAGGATATGTGGTCAGGGCGGTCACCCCTCCACTTT; CDR3 protein: CASSYSKDMWSGRSPLHF
clone size: .; D gene: .; V gene: TRBV7-3; J gene: TRBJ2-1; CDR3 DNA: TGTGCCAGCAGCTTATACAGCGGAGGGCCCTACAATGAGCAGTTCTTC; CDR3 protein: CASSLYSGGPYNEQFF